The 23 T cell receptor beta chains below come from one sample, sequenced in a study of STAT5B mutations in CD4+ large granular lymphocyte leukemia. Libraries were prepared by immunoSEQ multiplex PCR; TCRdb keeps only in-frame clonotypes and omits some of them. Among some 41,000 clones listed, around 81% were seen once. The sequencing sample was made of CD4+ T cells from blood buffy coats. Source of these receptors: a human donor in good health.

V is TRBV5-3 and J is TRBJ2-2; possibly TRBD2 for D (6 bases). TRBV5-3 is flagged as an ORF with uncertain function. V was pared by 0 bases and J by 7 bases, with 22 bases between. The CDR3 loop spans 18 amino acids. The CDR3 spells CARSLGPQRRVKGGELFF. In DNA form, the CDR3 reads TGTGCCAGAAGCTTGGGCCCTCAAAGGAGGGTTAAGGGCGGGGAGCTGTTTTTT.

Written as DNA, the CDR3 is TGTGCCAGCAACTCAGGGACAGAGACCCAGTACTTC. It yields the protein CASNSGTETQYF. The V and J genes are TRBV7-2 and TRBJ2-5; D is tentatively TRBD1 or TRBD2 (5 bases each). The CDR3 covers 12 residues. Germline loops: CDR1 SGHTA, CDR2 FQGNSA. V was cut by 7 bases and J by 4 bases, with 10 bases left in between. Full variable domain (remainder filled in from reference TRBV7-2 and TRBJ2-5): GAGVSQSPSNKVTEKGKDVELRCDPISGHTALYWYRQSLGQGLEFLIYFQGNSAPDKSGLPSDRFSAERTGGSVSTLTIQRTQQEDSAVYLCASNSGTETQYFGPGTRLLVL.

This clone was detected only a few times. This sample includes further DNA sequences coding for the same CDR3. This chain links TRBV10-3 with TRBJ1-2; no clear D. Trimming took off 4 bases at V and 3 bases at J, with 3 bases between the two ends. The CDR3 is 11 amino acids. Germline CDR1 ENHRY, CDR2 SYGVKD. This chain's CDR3 is CAISVDYGYTF. The CDR3 nucleotides read TGTGCCATCAGTGTAGACTATGGCTACACCTTC.

The rearrangement uses TRBV11-3 and TRBJ2-1, with D hard to call. CDR3 length: 13 residues. Looked up from germline, CDR1 is SGHNT and CDR2 is YENEEA. V shed 2 bases and J shed 12 bases, with 14 bases lying between them. CDR3 in amino acids: CASSLTVENSQFF. For the CDR3, the DNA is TGTGCCAGCAGCTTAACCGTAGAAAATTCGCAGTTCTTC.

The chain is built from TRBV7-3 and TRBJ2-3; the match to TRBD2 covers 11 bases. Unmatched junction bases numbered 2, after V lost 0 bases and J lost 0 bases. Germline CDR1 is SGHTA and CDR2 is FQGTGA. The CDR3 runs 17 residues. The CDR3 here is CASSLTASGGSTDTQYF. The CDR3 DNA sequence: TGTGCCAGCAGCTTAACGGCTAGCGGGGGGAGCACAGATACGCAGTATTTT.

This sequence joins TRBV5-1 and TRBJ1-6; D remains ambiguous. Per germline, CDR1 SGHRS and CDR2 YFSETQ. V lost 4 bases, J lost 10 bases, and 21 bases lay in between. The CDR3 sequence is 16 residues long. This CDR3 reads CASSELPQDVGSPLHF. In DNA form, the CDR3 reads TGCGCCAGCAGCGAGTTGCCTCAGGACGTGGGATCACCCCTCCACTTT.

CDR3 DNA: TGTGCCAGCAGTAAGCTAGCGGGGGGCTCGAGTGAGCAGTTCTTC. Amino acids: CASSKLAGGSSEQFF. The V gene is TRBV28, the J gene TRBJ2-1, with TRBD2 matching 11 bases. Unmatched junction bases numbered 9, after V lost 5 bases and J lost 9 bases. The CDR3 is 15 amino acids. Germline CDR1 and CDR2: MDHEN and SYDVKM. Variable domain in full (rest from reference TRBV28 and TRBJ2-1): DVKVTQSSRYLVKRTGEKVFLECVQDMDHENMFWYRQDPGLGLRLIYFSYDVKMKEKGDIPEGYSVSREKKERFSLILESASTNQTSMYLCASSKLAGGSSEQFFGPGTRLTVL.

V gene TRBV29-1 combines with J gene TRBJ1-2; D unresolved. CDR3 length: 15 amino acids. Germline lookup yields CDR1 SQVTM and CDR2 ANQGSEA. The germline V and J ends were trimmed by 0 bases and 6 bases, with 17 bases remaining between them. For the CDR3, the DNA is TGCAGCGTTGAAGAGGATGCTGGAGGGATCAATGGCTACACCTTC. Translation: CSVEEDAGGINGYTF.

The chain recombines TRBV19 with TRBJ1-2, with 8 bases fitting TRBD1. This CDR3 comprises 15 residues. Germline V gene sequence: CDR1 LNHDA, CDR2 SQIVND (reference sequence). With V trimmed by 5 bases and J by 8 bases, 13 bases remained unmatched. CDR3 in amino acids: CASSPRQGRYDGYTF. For the CDR3, the DNA is TGTGCCAGTAGTCCCCGACAGGGGAGGTATGACGGCTACACCTTC.

This clone has only a few counts. J is TRBJ1-2 and V is TRBV5-1, with D possibly TRBD1 on 5 matching bases. V dropped 0 bases and J dropped 2 bases, with 5 bases sitting between them. Germline CDR1 SGHRS, CDR2 YFSETQ. The CDR3 has 13 residues. CDR3 region: CASSLGQNYGYTF. The CDR3 DNA reads TGCGCCAGCAGCTTGGGACAGAACTATGGCTACACCTTC.

The J gene is TRBJ2-2, the V gene TRBV5-1, with D possibly called TRBD1 or TRBD2 (5 bases each). V was shortened by 4 bases and J by 6 bases, with 16 bases between the two germline ends. The germline V gene has CDR1 SGHRS and CDR2 YFSETQ. The CDR3 runs 15 residues. As DNA, the CDR3 is TGCGCCAGCAGCCTGGGGACCAGTCAGGCCGGGGAGCTGTTTTTT. This encodes CASSLGTSQAGELFF.

This clone was observed a few times. The DNA of the CDR3 is TGTGCCAGCAGCGGGACTAATGAAAAACTGTTTTTT. Its protein product is CASSGTNEKLFF. The rearrangement joins TRBV9 to TRBJ1-4; D ambiguous. The V end was cut by 3 bases, the J end by 2 bases, with 2 bases between. This CDR3 comprises 12 residues. Germline-derived CDR1 and CDR2 are SGDLS and YYNGEE.

The genes are TRBV13 and TRBJ1-4; 11 nucleotides match TRBD1. The CDR3 extends over 18 amino acids. CDR1 PRHDT and CDR2 FYEKMQ come from the germline V gene (reference sequence). Trimming took 3 bases from V and 7 from J; bases not matched to a gene: 13. CDR3 sequence reads: CASSFGQGAWSGVEKLFF. The CDR3 region has the DNA TGTGCCAGCAGCTTCGGACAGGGGGCATGGAGTGGGGTTGAAAAACTGTTTTTT.

The V call is TRBV9, the J call TRBJ1-2, with D hard to call. There are 12 residues in the CDR3. Trimming cost V 4 bases and J 8 bases, with 12 bases left between them. Germline assignment: CDR1 SGDLS and CDR2 YYNGEE. Written as DNA, the CDR3 is TGTGCCAGCAGCAAATTCAATGGGGGCTACACCTTC. This gives the protein CASSKFNGGYTF.

The chain uses TRBV6-1 and TRBJ2-3, with 9 bases matching TRBD1. The germline CDR1 and CDR2 sequences are MNHNS and SASEGT. V shed 10 bases and J 1 base; nucleotides not matched to a gene: 6. The length of the CDR3 is 14 residues. CDR3 coding DNA: TGTGCCACCCGACAGGGGGTCGGCACAGATACGCAGTATTTT. Its protein is CATRQGVGTDTQYF.

This clone was seen only a few times. CDR3 bases: TGTGCCAGCTGCCCACAGGGTGGTCAGCCCCAGCATTTT. Protein: CASCPQGGQPQHF. The chain recombines TRBV2 with TRBJ1-5; a weak D match, TRBD1 (6 bases). Germline values: CDR1 SNHLY, CDR2 FYNNEI. The length of the CDR3 is 13 residues. V gave up 8 bases and J gave up 6 bases, with 14 bases separating them. The full variable domain, completed using reference TRBV2 and TRBJ1-5, is EPEVTQTPSHQVTQMGQEVILRCVPISNHLYFYWYRQILGQKVEFLVSFYNNEISEKSEIFDDQFSVERPDGSNFTLKIRSTKLEDSAMYFCASCPQGGQPQHFGDGTRLSIL.

This clone has just one count. CDR3 nucleotide sequence: TGCGCCAGCAGCCCTCAAGGGACAGGGAACTACGAGCAGTACTTC. This translates into CASSPQGTGNYEQYF. The chain recombines TRBV5-1 with TRBJ2-7; 9 bases fit TRBD1. The germline gives CDR1 SGHRS, CDR2 YFSETQ. The CDR3 sequence is 15 residues long. With 4 bases clipped from V and 3 bases from J, the junction kept 8 bases outside the gene matches.

This chain uses TRBV7-9 with TRBJ1-2; D ambiguous. CDR1 and CDR2 (germline): SEHNR, FQNEAQ (reference sequence). This CDR3 contains 13 residues. Trimming cost V 1 base and J 8 bases, with 11 bases left between them. In DNA form, the CDR3 reads TGTGCCAGCAGCTTAGAGACGCCGGGCGGCTACACCTTC. Translating gives CASSLETPGGYTF.

This clone was seen a few times. V gene TRBV4-2 combines with J gene TRBJ1-1; D is unresolved. Trimming stripped 4 bases from V and 3 bases from J, with 15 bases between. The CDR3 totals 15 residues. Germline CDR1 and CDR2: LGHNA and YNFKEQ. The CDR3 sequence: CASSRRLLVDTEAFF. The CDR3 nucleotides are TGTGCCAGCAGCCGTAGACTGCTGGTGGACACTGAAGCTTTCTTT.

This chain uses TRBV11-1 with TRBJ1-1; tentative D call: TRBD1 (5 bases). The length of the CDR3 is 13 residues. V shed 5 bases and J shed 5 bases, with 12 bases lying between them. Per germline, CDR1 SGHAT and CDR2 FQDESV (reference sequence). CDR3 nucleotide sequence: TGTGCCAGCAGCCTCATTCAGGGTACTGAAGCTTTCTTT. This translates into CASSLIQGTEAFF.

The V and J genes are TRBV6-1 and TRBJ1-2; D gene unclear. Looked up from germline, CDR1 is MNHNS and CDR2 is SASEGT. This CDR3 contains 16 residues. V dropped 0 bases and J dropped 6 bases, with 17 bases sitting between them. The CDR3 spells CASSEASWSRRDGYTF. Here the CDR3 DNA reads TGTGCCAGCAGTGAAGCGTCTTGGAGCAGGAGGGATGGCTACACCTTC.

This chain joins TRBV7-9 and TRBJ1-5; 11 bases agree with TRBD1. CDR1 is SEHNR, CDR2 FQNEAQ, per germline (reference sequence). The CDR3 consists of 17 residues. V shed 5 bases, J shed 3 bases, and the junction held 9 bases outside the gene matches. CDR3 coding DNA: TGTGCCAGCAGCAGAGGGACAGGGGGGAATTACAATCAGCCCCAGCATTTT. Its protein is CASSRGTGGNYNQPQHF.

The J gene is TRBJ1-5, the V gene TRBV6-6; no definite D call. The CDR3 length is 16 residues. Germline lookup yields CDR1 MNHNY and CDR2 SVGAGI (reference sequence). V was trimmed by 2 bases and J by 0 bases, leaving 11 bases between them. CDR3 protein: CASSYGSPYSNQPQHF. The DNA of the CDR3 is TGTGCCAGCAGTTACGGCAGCCCTTATAGCAATCAGCCCCAGCATTTT.